The 5 T cell receptor beta chains listed next were all sequenced from one sample in a study of cytomegalovirus exposure and HLA in healthy donors. Primers included in the PCR were 60 Vbeta and 13 Jbeta primers. Data came from immunoSEQ multiplex PCR; TCRdb stores just in-frame clones and leaves some out. The sample has approximately 300,000 clones, 80% seen once. The sequenced material came from PBMCs. These receptor sequences come from a girl aged 2-10 years in good health and CMV-seronegative.

The V gene is TRBV15, the J gene TRBJ2-7; 8 nucleotides line up with TRBD1. The CDR3 runs 16 residues. J was trimmed by 2 bases and V by 0 bases; bases with no gene match: 6. CDR1 LNHNV and CDR2 YYDKDF come from the germline V gene (reference sequence). The DNA for the CDR3 is TGTGCCACCAGCAGAGAGGGGACAGGAGGACCCTACGAGCAGTACTTC. Its protein product is CATSREGTGGPYEQYF.

The chain recombines TRBV13 with TRBJ1-3; no firm D call. V was trimmed by 1 base and J by 4 bases, leaving 8 bases between them. Germline assignment: CDR1 PRHDT and CDR2 FYEKMQ (reference sequence). The CDR3 runs to 14 residues. The CDR3 bases are TGTGCCAGCAGCTTAGAAGCTCTCGGAAACACCATATATTTT. Protein: CASSLEALGNTIYF.

In this sample, this clone turned up once. The CDR3 region is CASSPGSNYGYTF. In DNA form, the CDR3 reads TGTGCCAGCAGTCCCGGGTCTAACTATGGCTACACCTTC. The chain carries TRBV27 and TRBJ1-2, with D unclear. There are 13 residues in the CDR3. Looked up from germline, CDR1 is MNHEY and CDR2 is SMNVEV (reference sequence). The V gene lost 5 bases and the J gene lost 0 bases, with 7 bases spanning the gap.

This clone was recorded only once. The chain has TRBV5-8 and TRBJ1-1; D remains unclear. The CDR3 length is 12 residues. The V gene's germline CDR1 is SGHTS and CDR2 YDEGEE. V shed 2 bases and J shed 6 bases, with 8 bases lying between them. The CDR3 is CASSFGRPEAFF. In DNA form, the CDR3 reads TGTGCCAGCAGCTTTGGCCGCCCTGAAGCTTTCTTT.

This sequence joins TRBV18 and TRBJ2-3; D might be TRBD1 (6 bases). The CDR3 is 18 residues long. Germline assignment: CDR1 KGHSH and CDR2 LQKENI. Trimming took 3 bases from V and 2 from J, leaving 21 bases between them. Written as DNA, the CDR3 is TGTGCCAGCTCACCGTACGAAACAGGGCCTACTAACACAGATACGCAGTATTTT. Translation: CASSPYETGPTNTDTQYF.